This T cell receptor (beta chain) emerged from a study of T cell changes during pregnancy in multiple sclerosis. Measured with immunoSEQ multiplex PCR; TCRdb has only the in-frame clones, and not every one. This table holds 90,000 to 100,000 clones, 90% to 95% found once. This clone was counted between two and nine times. This CDR3 region has 13 residues. The V end lost 5 bases, the J end lost 0 bases, and 7 bases lay between the germline ends. Looked up from germline, CDR1 is LNHNV and CDR2 is YYDKDF (reference sequence). The sample was peripheral blood, taken after pregnancy. This TCR derives from a female donor in good health, enrolled as a control in a pregnancy study. The rearrangement links TRBV15 to TRBJ1-1; the D is unclear. CDR3 region: CATSSPMNTEAFF. The CDR3 nucleotides are TGTGCCACCAGCTCCCCCATGAACACTGAAGCTTTCTTT.